These 31 T cell receptor beta chains were all obtained from the same sample, sequenced in a study of T cells in Graves' hyperthyroidism and ophthalmopathy. Amplified regions were TCR beta CDR3 sequences from RNA transcripts. First-round RT-PCR of the TCR CDR3 relied on the HTBI primer set. TCRdb recomputed calls from the multiplex PCR reads with MiXCR, one row per CDR3 protein. Of roughly 400,000 distinct CDR3 sequences detected, 11% to 15% appear once; the ten largest clones hold approximately 29%. Sequenced input: blood. These receptors all stem from a man aged 50-60 years with Graves' ophthalmopathy.

At least ten counts were recorded for this clonotype. The V and J genes are TRBV7-9 and TRBJ2-7; no definite D call. CDR3 length equals 14 residues. Trimming took 5 bases from V and 2 from J, leaving 13 bases between them. Germline lookup yields CDR1 SEHNR and CDR2 FQNEAQ (reference sequence). DNA of the CDR3: TGTGCCAGCAGCCCCGGACGGCCACCCTACGAGCAGTACTTC. It encodes CASSPGRPPYEQYF.

This chain joins TRBV18 and TRBJ2-5; a possible D gene is TRBD1 (6 bases). CDR1 is KGHSH, CDR2 LQKENI, per germline. The CDR3 totals 17 residues. Trimming removed 0 bases from V and 7 bases from J, with 21 bases in between. CDR3 region: CASSPPIGTQSKRTQYF. The CDR3 DNA sequence: TGTGCCAGCTCACCACCGATCGGGACACAGTCGAAACGGACCCAGTACTTC.

This clonotype was found many times. V gene TRBV12-3 or TRBV12-4 combines with J gene TRBJ2-7, with TRBD2 matching 7 bases. The V gene end was trimmed by 5 bases and the J gene end by 6 bases; junction bases not matched to a gene: 4. The CDR3 spans 12 residues. The CDR3 DNA sequence: TGTGCCAGCAGTCTCGGGAGGTTCGAGCAGTACTTC. Its protein is CASSLGRFEQYF.

This clonotype came up many times. The chain is built from TRBV12-3 or TRBV12-4 and TRBJ2-7; 8 bases are shared with TRBD2. The junction had 10 bases not matched to a gene; V was cut back by 2 bases and J by 1 base. This CDR3 has 17 amino acids. CDR3 residues: CASSLSGWSGSSYEQYF. Written as DNA, the CDR3 is TGTGCCAGCAGTTTATCAGGGTGGAGCGGGAGTTCCTACGAGCAGTACTTC.

The chain recombines TRBV20-1 with TRBJ2-6, with no clear D. Germline V CDR1 and CDR2: DFQATT, SNEGSKA (reference sequence). The CDR3 is 15 amino acids. The germline V and J ends were trimmed by 0 bases and 2 bases, with 8 bases remaining between them. DNA of the CDR3: TGCAGTGCTAGAGATCGCTGGGCTGGGGCCAACGTCCTGACTTTC. Its protein is CSARDRWAGANVLTF.

The CDR3 region has the DNA TGTGCCACCAGTGACCCAACAGGGGGCAGTTACAATGAGCAGTTCTTC. Protein: CATSDPTGGSYNEQFF. The V and J genes are TRBV24-1 and TRBJ2-1; 9 bases agree with TRBD1. V gave up 4 bases and J gave up 4 bases; unmatched junction bases: 7. CDR1 and CDR2 (germline): KGHDR, SFDVKD. This CDR3 contains 16 residues.

This clonotype showed up many times. The rearrangement joins TRBV12-3 or TRBV12-4 to TRBJ1-2; D unresolved. The length of the CDR3 is 14 residues. V was pared by 0 bases and J by 4 bases, with 9 bases between. CDR3 coding DNA: TGTGCCAGCAGTTTAGCAGGGTTTGGCTATGGCTACACCTTC. Encoded protein: CASSLAGFGYGYTF.

This clonotype was recorded a few times. One junction end does not reproduce the germline sequence, and a read error may be involved. CDR3: CASSLAMDSPLHF. Written as DNA, the CDR3 is TGTGCTAGCAGTCTGGCCATGGATTCACCCCTCCACTTT. This chain connects TRBV7-7 to TRBJ1-6; no clear D gene. Per the germline V gene, CDR1 is SSHAT and CDR2 is FNYEAQ (reference sequence). This CDR3 contains 13 residues.

This clonotype has ten or more counts. V usage is TRBV20-1 and J usage is TRBJ2-2; 7 nucleotides align to TRBD2. V lost 6 bases to trimming and J lost 5 bases; unmatched junction nucleotides: 9. Germline assignment: CDR1 DFQATT and CDR2 SNEGSKA (reference sequence). The CDR3 length is 14 residues. In DNA form, the CDR3 reads TGCAGTGCCGCTAGGGAGGGCGGAACCGGGGAGCTGTTTTTT. It translates to CSAAREGGTGELFF.

This clonotype appeared many times. The V gene is TRBV4-1, the J gene TRBJ2-1, with 8 bases lining up with TRBD2. With V trimmed by 4 bases and J by 4 bases, 9 bases remained unmatched. CDR1 is MGHRA, CDR2 YSYEKL, per germline. The CDR3 has 16 amino acids. CDR3 coding DNA: TGCGCCAGCAGCCTAAACCCTAGCGGGTCTTACAATGAGCAGTTCTTC. This translates into CASSLNPSGSYNEQFF.

This clonotype was seen repeatedly, ten times or more. The chain couples TRBV3-1 to TRBJ2-2; D unclear. CDR3 length equals 15 residues. Deletions cut 4 bases from V and 3 bases from J, with 12 bases between. Per germline, CDR1 LGHDT and CDR2 YNNKEL (reference sequence). CDR3 amino acids: CASSPGPWDTGELFF. The CDR3 DNA is TGTGCCAGCAGCCCCGGCCCCTGGGACACCGGGGAGCTGTTTTTT.

This clonotype was counted many times. V and J are TRBV3-1 and TRBJ2-2; tentative D call: TRBD2 (5 bases). The CDR3 length is 14 residues. The germline V and J ends were trimmed by 10 bases and 7 bases, with 19 bases remaining between them. The germline gives CDR1 LGHDT, CDR2 YNNKEL (reference sequence). The CDR3 reads CATTPSRVGGELFF. The CDR3 DNA follows: TGTGCCACCACGCCTAGCCGCGTGGGCGGGGAGCTGTTTTTT.

Many counts were recorded for this clonotype. This chain links TRBV24-1 with TRBJ1-1, with D possibly being TRBD1 (6 bases). The CDR3 spans 15 residues. Trimming removed 3 bases at V and 4 bases at J, with 14 bases between. Germline-derived CDR1 and CDR2 are KGHDR and SFDVKD. The chain's CDR3 is CATSDPRGRGTEAFF. In DNA form, the CDR3 reads TGTGCCACCAGTGATCCCAGGGGTCGTGGCACTGAAGCTTTCTTT.

V and J are TRBV20-1 and TRBJ2-7, with 16 bases fitting TRBD2. The V segment lost 5 bases and the J segment 3 bases; nucleotides outside the gene matches: 7. Looked up from germline, CDR1 is DFQATT and CDR2 is SNEGSKA (reference sequence). This CDR3 is built from 16 residues. CDR3 sequence reads: CSAHPGLAGGGYEQYF. The CDR3 coding sequence is TGCAGTGCTCATCCGGGACTAGCGGGAGGGGGCTACGAGCAGTACTTC.

Note on this clonotype: A much larger clone sits a single nucleotide away, making a read error possible. The chain carries TRBV7-9 and TRBJ2-1; 13 bases are a match to TRBD2. The CDR3 sequence is 16 residues long. Germline-derived CDR1 and CDR2 are SEHNR and FQNEAQ (reference sequence). Here the CDR3 reads CVSSLSGTSGMVGQFF. The CDR3 DNA reads as TGTGTCAGCAGCTTATCCGGGACTAGCGGGATGGTAGGGCAGTTCTTC. Full variable domain (missing parts from reference TRBV7-9 and TRBJ2-1): DTGVSQNPRHKITKRGQNVTFRCDPISEHNRLYWYRQTLGQGPEFLTYFQNEAQLEKSRLLSDRFSAERPKGSFSTLEIQRTEQGDSAMYLCVSSLSGTSGMVGQFFGPGTRLTVL.

The rearrangement uses TRBV13 and TRBJ2-3; D gene uncertain. CDR3 length: 12 residues. The germline gives CDR1 PRHDT, CDR2 FYEKMQ (reference sequence). Trimming removed 4 bases at V and 5 bases at J, with 7 bases between. In nucleotides, the CDR3 is TGTGCCAGCAGCTCCCTAAGAGATACGCAGTATTTT. Amino acid sequence: CASSSLRDTQYF.

This clonotype was counted ten times or more. The chain recombines TRBV12-3 or TRBV12-4 with TRBJ2-1; D might be TRBD2 (6 bases). The CDR3 has 16 residues. Deletions cut 6 bases from V and 6 bases from J, with 21 bases between. CDR3 nucleotides: TGTGCCAGCAGCTTACCCCCGGCGACTAGGGGCAATGAGCAGTTCTTC. This sequence encodes CASSLPPATRGNEQFF.

The DNA for the CDR3 is TGTGCCAGCAGTGAAGGCACGACCCAGCCCCAGCATTTT. Its translation: CASSEGTTQPQHF. The chain uses TRBV6-1 and TRBJ1-5; D is undetermined. V lost 1 base and J 7 bases, leaving 8 bases between the germline ends. Germline-derived CDR1 and CDR2 are MNHNS and SASEGT. The CDR3 has 13 amino acids.

This clonotype showed up just a few times. This chain uses TRBV20-1 with TRBJ1-2, with 12 bases matching TRBD1. With V trimmed by 6 bases and J by 3 bases, 8 bases remained unmatched. The CDR3 spans 15 residues. CDR1 is DFQATT and CDR2 is SNEGSKA in the germline V gene (reference sequence). The CDR3 here is CSAPPGTGGDYGYTF. The CDR3 coding sequence is TGCAGTGCCCCCCCCGGGACAGGGGGCGACTATGGCTACACCTTC.

The chain has TRBV7-6 and TRBJ2-1; 12 bases align to TRBD2. Germline CDR1 reads SGHVS; CDR2 reads FNYEAQ. After removal of 3 bases from V and 7 bases from J, the junction contained 4 bases not matched to a gene. The CDR3 consists of 15 residues. In DNA, the CDR3 is TGTGCCAGCAGCTTTTCTAGCGGGAGGGATAATGAGCAGTTCTTC. Translation: CASSFSSGRDNEQFF.

This clonotype was observed many times. The chain carries TRBV18 and TRBJ1-6, with a tentative D call TRBD1 (5 bases). The CDR3 covers 15 residues. V was clipped by 6 bases and J by 5 bases, with 14 bases between them. In germline, CDR1 is KGHSH, CDR2 LQKENI. In nucleotides, the CDR3 is TGTGCCAGCTCGCGGCAGGACAACAATAATTCACCCCTCCACTTT. It codes for CASSRQDNNNSPLHF.

In this sample, this clonotype turned up many times. The chain links TRBV5-1 to TRBJ2-3; 7 bases are a match to TRBD1. There are 14 residues in the CDR3. V lost 3 bases to trimming and J lost 4 bases; unmatched junction nucleotides: 5. Looked up from germline, CDR1 is SGHRS and CDR2 is YFSETQ. CDR3: CASSSYRGADTQYF. Here the CDR3 DNA reads TGCGCCAGCAGCTCGTACAGGGGTGCAGATACGCAGTATTTT. Full variable domain (missing parts from reference TRBV5-1 and TRBJ2-3): KAGVTQTPRYLIKTRGQQVTLSCSPISGHRSVSWYQQTPGQGLQFLFEYFSETQRNKGNFPGRFSGRQFSNSRSEMNVSTLELGDSALYLCASSSYRGADTQYFGPGTRLTVL.

This clonotype was seen ten or more times. The chain recombines TRBV2 with TRBJ2-1, with 10 bases matching TRBD1. CDR3 size: 16 residues. With V trimmed by 2 bases and J by 7 bases, 8 bases remained unmatched. Germline values: CDR1 SNHLY, CDR2 FYNNEI. This CDR3 is CASSENMGQGSNEQFF. The CDR3 nucleotides read TGTGCCAGCAGTGAAAATATGGGACAGGGGTCGAATGAGCAGTTCTTC.

This clonotype has more than one count but fewer than ten. The genes are TRBV11-2 and TRBJ2-2, with 7 positions matching TRBD1. Germline V CDR1 and CDR2: SGHAT, FQNNGV. The CDR3 has 16 amino acids. V lost 1 base and J lost 9; bases outside the gene matches: 11. The CDR3 sequence is CASSLGPKGGNRELFF. The CDR3 DNA reads as TGTGCCAGCAGCTTAGGTCCCAAAGGGGGCAACCGGGAGCTGTTTTTT.

A few counts support this clonotype. The chain is built from TRBV29-1 and TRBJ2-2, with D unclear. Between the trimmed V and J ends, which lost 4 bases and 7 bases, there was a span of 10 bases. CDR3 length: 12 amino acids. The germline V gene encodes CDR1 SQVTM and CDR2 ANQGSEA. CDR3 bases: TGCAGCGTTGGTAGTATGATCGGGGAGCTGTTTTTT. Its translation is CSVGSMIGELFF.

Many counts were recorded for this clonotype. The V and J genes are TRBV20-1 and TRBJ2-5, with TRBD2 identical over 9 bases. Germline values: CDR1 DFQATT, CDR2 SNEGSKA (reference sequence). The length of the CDR3 is 16 residues. The trim removed 4 bases at V and 0 bases at J, leaving 9 bases unmatched. CDR3 bases: TGCAGTGCTAACCACCCGGGACTAGCAAACCAAGAGACCCAGTACTTC. Translated: CSANHPGLANQETQYF.

This clonotype was seen a handful of times. A single base separates this from a much larger clone, so it may be a read error. The chain uses TRBV3-1 and TRBJ2-1, with 7 nucleotides matching TRBD2. V was pared by 11 bases and J by 8 bases, with 15 bases of the junction left unmatched. CDR1 and CDR2 (germline): LGHDT, YNNKEL (reference sequence). This CDR3 has 14 residues. CDR3 coding DNA: TGTGCCGGCACCAGAGGCGGGAGCGTCGATGAGCAGTTCTTC. Amino acids: CAGTRGGSVDEQFF.

This clonotype was observed many times. The rearrangement links TRBV11-3 to TRBJ2-5; D is possibly TRBD2 (6 bases). With 2 bases removed from V and 4 bases from J, the gap between germline ends came to 14 bases. The germline V gene encodes CDR1 SGHNT and CDR2 YENEEA. The CDR3 consists of 15 residues. CDR3 nucleotides: TGTGCCAGCAGCTTAACCGGGGGAGGAGGAGAGACCCAGTACTTC. This codes for CASSLTGGGGETQYF.

A few counts support this clonotype. The rearrangement joins TRBV4-2 to TRBJ2-5; 11 nucleotides line up with TRBD2. CDR1 LGHNA and CDR2 YNFKEQ come from the germline V gene. The V segment lost 1 base and the J segment 5 bases; nucleotides outside the gene matches: 9. The CDR3 runs to 17 residues. This CDR3 reads CASSQGSSGRAKETQYF. The CDR3 DNA is TGTGCCAGCAGCCAAGGAAGTAGCGGGAGGGCCAAGGAGACCCAGTACTTC.

This clonotype has a count of ten or more. This sequence joins TRBV27 and TRBJ2-2; 8 nucleotides align to TRBD2. The CDR3 totals 16 residues. J gave up 6 bases and V 7 bases, and 13 bases lay outside the gene matches. Germline-derived CDR1 and CDR2 are MNHEY and SMNVEV (reference sequence). CDR3 region: CASTGLGGGLAGELFF. CDR3 sequence (DNA): TGTGCCAGCACAGGGCTAGGCGGGGGACTAGCCGGGGAGCTGTTTTTT.

At least ten counts were recorded for this clonotype. The genes are TRBV11-3 and TRBJ2-7; 13 nucleotides align to TRBD2. The CDR3 sequence is 16 residues long. Germline assignment: CDR1 SGHNT and CDR2 YENEEA. The ends lost 5 bases at V and 0 bases at J; junction bases unmatched: 4. The chain's CDR3 is CASSGRLAGGSYEQYF. CDR3 DNA: TGTGCCAGCAGCGGGCGACTAGCGGGAGGCTCCTACGAGCAGTACTTC.